This TCR beta chain was identified in a study of T and B cells in COVID-19 patients. Each TRB amplification used about 220-500 ng of genomic DNA from blood. BIOMED2 TRB-A/B primer pools were used in multiplex TRB PCR. TCRdb used MiXCR to reprocess the multiplex PCR reads, holding one entry per CDR3 protein. The sample holds roughly 25,000 distinct CDR3 sequences, approximately 30% seen once. J was trimmed by 6 bases and V by 2 bases; bases with no gene match: 16. The CDR3 totals 19 residues. The germline V gene has CDR1 SEHNR and CDR2 FQNEAQ (reference sequence). The chain is built from TRBV7-9 and TRBJ2-2; 9 bases map to TRBD1. Input material: blood. The source is a human donor who had recovered from COVID-19. The CDR3 loop is CASSLISRDRVPVPGELFF. DNA for the CDR3: TGTGCCAGCAGCTTAATATCTCGGGACAGGGTCCCTGTACCCGGGGAGCTGTTTTTT.